A selection of T cell receptor beta chains follows, all from one sample in a study of blood T cell repertoires in COVID-19. This table comes from immunoSEQ multiplex PCR, and its TCRdb copy is limited to in-frame clones, with some not included. Seen here are more than 300,000 clones, approximately 90% observed once, and the top ten hold 0.7% to 0.95%. The specimen sequenced was PBMCs or T cells enriched from blood (not recorded which). Source of these receptors: a woman in her thirties or forties who had been exposed to COVID-19. The CDR3 runs from the conserved cysteine through the conserved F or W. Fields, in order: J gene, clone size, D gene, V gene, CDR3 protein, CDR3 DNA. The D gene is left open where the match is weak. Clone size, where shown, is once, few, many, or a class for clones that have expanded.

TRBJ1-5 few TRBD1 TRBV27 CASSWTGGNQPQHF TGTGCCAGCAGTTGGACAGGGGGCAATCAGCCCCAGCATTTT
TRBJ2-1 NA NA TRBV11-3 CASSRSDFQGPLVSEQFF TGTGCCAGCAGCCGATCGGATTTTCAGGGGCCTCTGGTCAGTGAGCAGTTCTTC
TRBJ1-2 NA NA TRBV25-1 CASSVPGGANYGYTF TGTGCCAGCAGTGTCCCGGGGGGGGCTAACTATGGCTACACCTTC
TRBJ2-1 NA TRBD1 TRBV30 CAHSQGASYNEQFF TGTGCCCACTCTCAGGGGGCCTCCTACAATGAGCAGTTCTTC
TRBJ2-7 few TRBD2 TRBV6-6 CASSYSGGNEQYF TGTGCCAGCAGTTACTCGGGAGGGAACGAGCAGTACTTC
TRBJ2-7 NA NA TRBV7-8 CASSLPVTGTGSYEQYF TGTGCCAGCAGCTTACCGGTAACAGGGACGGGCTCCTACGAGCAGTACTTC
TRBJ1-2 NA NA TRBV19 CASSMGFRARAATNYGYTF TGTGCCAGTAGTATGGGCTTCAGGGCTCGGGCGGCTACTAACTATGGCTACACCTTC
TRBJ2-3 NA NA TRBV24-1 CATSDRVGGTDTQYF TGTGCCACCAGTGACCGAGTAGGCGGAACAGATACGCAGTATTTT
TRBJ2-5 NA TRBD1 TRBV12-3/TRBV12-4 CASSGQGETQYF TGTGCCAGCAGCGGACAGGGGGAGACCCAGTACTTC
TRBJ1-2 NA NA TRBV19 CASSTNREANYGYTF TGTGCCAGTAGTACAAACAGGGAAGCTAACTATGGCTACACCTTC
TRBJ1-5 once NA TRBV24-1 CATSDGRGSNQPQHF TGTGCCACCAGTGACGGACGGGGTAGCAATCAGCCCCAGCATTTT
TRBJ2-7 once TRBD1 TRBV19 CASSGQGSRGEQYF TGTGCCAGTTCAGGACAGGGGAGCCGGGGGGAGCAGTACTTC
TRBJ1-5 NA TRBD1 TRBV7-2 CASGRLGGQGGMPQHF TGTGCCAGCGGACGTCTGGGGGGACAGGGAGGTATGCCCCAGCATTTT
TRBJ2-3 once TRBD2 TRBV30 CAGHLASGRSPPSVDTQYF TGTGCCGGCCACCTCGCTAGCGGGAGGTCCCCGCCGTCCGTAGATACGCAGTATTTT
TRBJ1-2 NA NA TRBV30 CAWSVQGRVGGYTF TGTGCCTGGAGTGTACAGGGCAGGGTGGGAGGCTACACCTTC
TRBJ2-1 NA NA TRBV9 CASSAVPSVPSSYNEQFF TGTGCCAGCAGCGCGGTGCCCTCCGTGCCTAGCTCCTACAATGAGCAGTTCTTC
TRBJ1-4 NA NA TRBV5-1 CASSYMTRATNEKLFF TGCGCCAGCAGCTATATGACTCGCGCAACTAATGAAAAACTGTTTTTT
TRBJ1-2 NA TRBD1 TRBV3-1/TRBV3-2 CASTHRDRDYGYTF TGTGCCAGCACCCACCGGGACAGGGATTATGGCTACACCTTC
TRBJ2-7 once NA TRBV24-1 CATSDGPSYEQYF TGTGCCACCAGTGATGGCCCCTCCTACGAGCAGTACTTC